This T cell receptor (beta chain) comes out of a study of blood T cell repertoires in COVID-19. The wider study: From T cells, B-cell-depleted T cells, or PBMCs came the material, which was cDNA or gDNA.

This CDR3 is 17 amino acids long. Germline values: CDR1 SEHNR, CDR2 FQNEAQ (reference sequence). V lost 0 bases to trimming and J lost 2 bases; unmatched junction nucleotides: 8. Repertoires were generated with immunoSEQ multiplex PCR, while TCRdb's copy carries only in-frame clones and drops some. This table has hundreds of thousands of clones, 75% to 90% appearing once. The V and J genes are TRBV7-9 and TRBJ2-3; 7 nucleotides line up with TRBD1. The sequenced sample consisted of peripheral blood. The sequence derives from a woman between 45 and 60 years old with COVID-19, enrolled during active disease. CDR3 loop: CASSLAARQGFTDTQYF. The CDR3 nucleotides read TGTGCCAGCAGCTTAGCCGCCCGACAGGGTTTCACAGATACGCAGTATTTT.